This T cell receptor (beta chain) is from a study of T cell responses to AZD1222 COVID-19 vaccine. TCRdb's table, derived via immunoSEQ multiplex PCR, lists solely in-frame clones and lacks some. The sample lists about 180,000 clones; roughly 88% were seen once. CDR3 length equals 14 residues. CDR1 and CDR2 from the germline V gene are LNHDA and SQIVND (reference sequence). Trimming cost V 6 bases and J 1 base, with 10 bases left between them. This TCR derives from an adult in good health. The genes are TRBV19 and TRBJ1-3; D is ambiguous. The material was peripheral blood, obtained on day 0 of AZD1222 vaccination. The CDR3 loop reads CASSPYGSGNTIYF. The CDR3 DNA sequence: TGTGCCAGTAGCCCGTATGGGTCTGGAAACACCATATATTTT.